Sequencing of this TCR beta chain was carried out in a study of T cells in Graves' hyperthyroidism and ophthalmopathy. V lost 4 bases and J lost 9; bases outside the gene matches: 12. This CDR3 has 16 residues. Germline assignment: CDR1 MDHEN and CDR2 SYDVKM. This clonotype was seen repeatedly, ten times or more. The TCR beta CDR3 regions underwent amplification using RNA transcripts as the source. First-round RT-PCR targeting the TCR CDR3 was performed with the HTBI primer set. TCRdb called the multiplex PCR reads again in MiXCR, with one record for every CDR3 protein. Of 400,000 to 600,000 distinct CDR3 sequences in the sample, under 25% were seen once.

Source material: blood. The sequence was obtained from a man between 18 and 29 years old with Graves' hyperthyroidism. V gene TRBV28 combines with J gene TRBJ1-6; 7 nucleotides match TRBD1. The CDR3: CASSSPGTEVGSPLHF. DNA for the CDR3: TGTGCCAGCAGTTCACCCGGGACAGAAGTCGGTTCACCCCTCCACTTT. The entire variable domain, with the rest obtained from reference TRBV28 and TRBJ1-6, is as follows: DVKVTQSSRYLVKRTGEKVFLECVQDMDHENMFWYRQDPGLGLRLIYFSYDVKMKEKGDIPEGYSVSREKKERFSLILESASTNQTSMYLCASSSPGTEVGSPLHFGNGTRLTVT.